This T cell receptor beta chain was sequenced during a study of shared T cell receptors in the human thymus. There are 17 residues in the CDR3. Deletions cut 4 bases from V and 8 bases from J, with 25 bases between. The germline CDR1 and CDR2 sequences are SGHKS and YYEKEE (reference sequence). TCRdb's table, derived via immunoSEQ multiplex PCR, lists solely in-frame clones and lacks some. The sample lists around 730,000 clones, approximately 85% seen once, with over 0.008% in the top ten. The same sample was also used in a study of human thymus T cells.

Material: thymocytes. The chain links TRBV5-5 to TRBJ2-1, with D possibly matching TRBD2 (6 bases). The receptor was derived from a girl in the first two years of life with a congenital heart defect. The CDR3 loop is CASSLRPTGVMVDEQFF. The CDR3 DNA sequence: TGTGCCAGCAGCCTGAGGCCGACGGGGGTGATGGTGGATGAGCAGTTCTTC.